These T cell receptor beta chains were read from a single sample in a study of T cell repertoires in ileal Crohn's disease. Libraries were prepared by immunoSEQ multiplex PCR; TCRdb keeps only in-frame clonotypes and omits some of them. The sample lists fewer than 10,000 clones; 60% to 80% were seen once. Sequenced sample: ileal tissue. The origin of the receptors is an adult with Crohn's disease. Each CDR3 is given with its conserved first and last residue. The order of the fields is J gene, clone size, D gene, V gene, CDR3 protein, CDR3 DNA. The D gene is left open where the match is weak. Only part of the rows carry a size: once, few, many, or a class if the clone is expanded.

>TRBJ1-2|-|-|TRBV30
CAWSFALADGYTF
TGTGCCTGGAGTTTCGCCCTGGCGGATGGCTACACCTTC
>TRBJ1-2|-|-|TRBV30
CAWSQQLNYGYTF
TGTGCCTGGAGTCAACAGCTTAACTATGGCTACACCTTC
>TRBJ1-6|-|-|TRBV9
CASSVSRSSYNSPLHF
TGTGCCAGCAGCGTCTCCCGGAGCTCCTATAATTCACCCCTCCACTTT
>TRBJ2-2|-|-|TRBV9
CASSVQGYTGELFF
TGTGCCAGCAGCGTACAGGGTTACACCGGGGAGCTGTTTTTT
>TRBJ2-1|-|-|TRBV10-2
CASSEFRTVNEQFF
TGCGCCAGCAGTGAGTTTCGGACAGTCAATGAGCAGTTCTTC
>TRBJ1-6|-|-|TRBV27
CASSFEGRWGSPLHF
TGTGCCAGCAGTTTCGAGGGAAGGTGGGGTTCACCCCTCCACTTT
>TRBJ1-2|-|TRBD1|TRBV28
CASSLAGQGYGYTF
TGTGCCAGCAGTTTGGCGGGACAGGGCTATGGCTACACCTTC
>TRBJ2-3|-|-|TRBV7-3
CASSLGGTDTQYF
TGTGCCAGCAGCTTGGGGGGTACTGATACGCAGTATTTT
>TRBJ2-7|-|-|TRBV28
CASSLSGLGAYEQYF
TGTGCCAGCAGTTTATCGGGCTTAGGGGCCTACGAGCAGTACTTT
>TRBJ1-1|few|TRBD1|TRBV5-1
CASNRDRGIGSTEAFF
TGCGCCAGCAACCGGGACAGGGGGATTGGAAGCACTGAAGCTTTCTTT
>TRBJ2-2|once|TRBD1|TRBV5-4
CASRRDRDFTGELFF
TGTGCCAGCCGCCGGGACAGGGATTTTACCGGGGAGCTGTTTTTT
>TRBJ1-2|-|TRBD1|TRBV5-5
CASSLGTGYYGYTF
TGTGCCAGCAGCTTGGGGACAGGCTACTATGGCTACACCTTC
>TRBJ2-3|-|-|TRBV13
CASSLGPSDTDTQYF
TGTGCCAGCAGCTTAGGCCCTAGCGACACAGATACGCAGTATTTT
>TRBJ1-2|-|TRBD1|TRBV27
CASSLRRGLGYGYTF
TGTGCCAGCAGTTTAAGAAGGGGGCTTGGCTATGGCTACACCTTC